These 10 T cell receptor beta chains came from one sample sequenced in a study of cytomegalovirus exposure and HLA in healthy donors. The PCR was carried out with 60 Vbeta primers and 13 Jbeta primers. Profiling relied on immunoSEQ multiplex PCR, and the TCRdb table lists in-frame clones only, not all of them. The table lists about 95,000 clones, about 80% of them singletons. The specimen sequenced was PBMCs. Receptors were obtained from a man between 18 and 35 years old in good health and CMV-seropositive.

The V and J genes are TRBV2 and TRBJ1-1, with 8 bases lining up with TRBD1. The CDR3 is made up of 13 amino acids. The germline gives CDR1 SNHLY, CDR2 FYNNEI. J was trimmed by 7 bases and V by 5 bases; bases with no gene match: 6. As DNA, the CDR3 is TGTGCCAGCAGTTCCGGGACAGGACTTGAAGCTTTCTTT. Amino acid sequence: CASSSGTGLEAFF.

The chain links TRBV27 to TRBJ2-7; no clear D. The CDR3 extends over 16 amino acids. Trimming took off 1 base at V and 5 bases at J, with 18 bases between the two ends. Germline V gene sequence: CDR1 MNHEY, CDR2 SMNVEV (reference sequence). The CDR3 spells CASSLFAGTRPNEQYF. The CDR3 DNA follows: TGTGCCAGCAGTTTATTTGCAGGCACCCGTCCTAACGAGCAGTACTTC.

The J gene is TRBJ1-4, the V gene TRBV19; 8 nucleotides match TRBD1. J gave up 8 bases and V 5 bases, and 7 bases lay outside the gene matches. From germline, CDR1 is LNHDA and CDR2 SQIVND (reference sequence). This CDR3 is built from 14 residues. CDR3: CASSEDRVSEKLFF. The CDR3 nucleotides read TGTGCCAGTAGTGAGGACAGGGTCTCCGAAAAACTGTTTTTT.

This clone has just one count. V gene TRBV14 combines with J gene TRBJ1-5, with D unresolved. This CDR3 is 16 amino acids long. V lost 1 base and J 1 base, leaving 11 bases between the germline ends. Germline loops: CDR1 SGHDN, CDR2 FVKESK. The CDR3 sequence: CASSQGAQASNQPQHF. The CDR3, as DNA: TGTGCCAGCAGCCAAGGGGCTCAGGCGAGCAATCAGCCCCAGCATTTT.

In regard to this clone: Other DNA sequences in the sample encode the same CDR3. The rearrangement joins TRBV27 to TRBJ2-7; D gene uncertain. CDR3 length: 13 residues. Germline V gene sequence: CDR1 MNHEY, CDR2 SMNVEV (reference sequence). The germline V and J ends were trimmed by 2 bases and 3 bases, with 8 bases remaining between them. This CDR3 reads CASSLGLFYEQYF. The CDR3 coding sequence is TGTGCCAGCAGTTTAGGGCTGTTCTACGAGCAGTACTTC.

The sample holds one count of this clone. This rearrangement joins TRBV19 to TRBJ2-7, with TRBD2 as a possible D gene (5 bases). V lost 3 bases and J lost 0, with 12 bases in between. The CDR3 runs 15 residues. Germline V gene sequence: CDR1 LNHDA, CDR2 SQIVND (reference sequence). CDR3 sequence: CASSIRGSDSYEQYF. DNA of the CDR3: TGTGCCAGTAGTATCCGAGGGTCGGACTCCTACGAGCAGTACTTC.

The chain links TRBV28 to TRBJ1-2; TRBD1 matches at 8 bases. Germline V gene lookup returns CDR1 MDHEN and CDR2 SYDVKM. The CDR3 loop spans 16 amino acids. Germline trimming cut 6 bases from V and 6 bases from J; bases unmatched to any gene: 15. CDR3 sequence (DNA): TGTGCCAGCAGGTACCCACGGGACAGGCCTCTCGATGGCTACACCTTC. It codes for CASRYPRDRPLDGYTF.

This clone came up once. This sequence joins TRBV30 and TRBJ2-6; 7 bases fit TRBD1. The CDR3 has 15 residues. Germline CDR1 and CDR2: GTSNPN and SVGIG (reference sequence). V shed 4 bases and J 2 bases; nucleotides not matched to a gene: 5. CDR3 bases: TGTGCCTGGACTCTCGACAGGGCTGGGGCCAACGTCCTGACTTTC. Residues: CAWTLDRAGANVLTF.

This clone appeared a single time. V and J are TRBV28 and TRBJ1-5; tentative D call: TRBD1 (6 bases). Germline lookup yields CDR1 MDHEN and CDR2 SYDVKM. Trimming shortened V by 6 bases and J by 7 bases, and 10 bases separated the two germline ends. The CDR3 is 12 amino acids. The chain's CDR3 is CASRAQGQPQHF. In DNA, the CDR3 is TGTGCCAGCAGAGCCCAGGGGCAGCCCCAGCATTTT.

The gene calls are TRBV28 and TRBJ2-5; weak D call: TRBD2 (5 bases). The CDR3 runs to 16 residues. V lost 3 bases and J lost 1, with 15 bases in between. Looked up from germline, CDR1 is MDHEN and CDR2 is SYDVKM. CDR3 bases: TGTGCCAGCAGTTTTGAGGGTAGATGGAGCCAAGAGACCCAGTACTTC. Its translation: CASSFEGRWSQETQYF.